A few counts support the clone carrying this T cell receptor beta chain. What it binds is not known. MiXCR, applied by TCRdb to the reads, yields one record per CDR3 protein. The table records roughly 720,000 distinct CDR3 sequences, less than 40% of them present only once. The sample is drawn from a study of T cell repertoires in cytomegalovirus infection. Looking at the study overall: Public TCR beta signatures indicated both CMV infection and matching HLA type. The study, taken as a whole, reports: Identification of carriers of CMV plus the relevant HLA was performed using cumulative public TCR beta family frequency. Ex vivo responses were dominated by HLA-C-restricted CMV-specific TCR beta clonotypes.

Unmatched junction bases numbered 6, after V lost 1 base and J lost 7 bases. The CDR3 has 13 amino acids. Germline V CDR1 and CDR2: GTSNPN, SVGIG (reference sequence). Sequencing used PBMCs. The sequence derives from a human donor in good health (CMV status not recorded). Some clones in this sample may be carry-over from other donors' samples. The chain links TRBV30 to TRBJ2-7, with 8 bases identical to TRBD1. CDR3 sequence: CAWSATGVGEQYF. The CDR3, as DNA: TGTGCCTGGAGTGCGACAGGGGTCGGGGAGCAGTACTTC.